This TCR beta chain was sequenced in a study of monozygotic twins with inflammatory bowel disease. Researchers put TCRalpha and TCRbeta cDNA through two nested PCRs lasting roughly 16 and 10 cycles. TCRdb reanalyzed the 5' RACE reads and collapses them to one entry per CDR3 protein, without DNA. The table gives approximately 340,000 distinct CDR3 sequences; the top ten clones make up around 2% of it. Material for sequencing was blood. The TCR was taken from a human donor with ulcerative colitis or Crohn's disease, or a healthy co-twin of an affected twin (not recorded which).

CDR3 region: CASSRGQGGNEQFF. The chain is built from TRBV2 and TRBJ2-1; without DNA, the TCRdb call of TRBD1 cannot be checked. Per germline, CDR1 SNHLY and CDR2 FYNNEI. CDR3 length: 14 amino acids.